The TCR beta chain described here comes from a study of blood T cell repertoires in COVID-19. Repertoires were generated with immunoSEQ multiplex PCR, while TCRdb's copy carries only in-frame clones and drops some. The sample records tens of thousands of clones, over 80% being singletons. CDR1 is MNHEY and CDR2 is SVGAGI in the germline V gene. Germline trimming cut 5 bases from V and 8 bases from J; bases unmatched to any gene: 10. The CDR3 extends over 15 amino acids. The receptor comes from a man aged 45-65 years with active COVID-19. The sample taken for sequencing was peripheral blood. The chain carries TRBV6-5 and TRBJ2-1, with 9 bases lining up with TRBD2. The CDR3 region is CASSTSGTSWDEQFF. For the CDR3, the DNA is TGTGCCAGCAGTACTTCCGGGACTAGCTGGGATGAGCAGTTCTTC.